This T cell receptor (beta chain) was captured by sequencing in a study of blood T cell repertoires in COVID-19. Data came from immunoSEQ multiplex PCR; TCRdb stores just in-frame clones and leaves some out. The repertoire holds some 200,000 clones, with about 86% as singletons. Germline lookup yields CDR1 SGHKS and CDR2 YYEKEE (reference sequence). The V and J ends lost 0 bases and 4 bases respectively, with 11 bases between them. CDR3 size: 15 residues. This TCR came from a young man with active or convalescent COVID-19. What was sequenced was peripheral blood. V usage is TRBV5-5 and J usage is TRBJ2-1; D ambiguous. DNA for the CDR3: TGTGCCAGCAGCTTGGGACCAACGGGTTACAATGAGCAGTTCTTC. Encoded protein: CASSLGPTGYNEQFF.